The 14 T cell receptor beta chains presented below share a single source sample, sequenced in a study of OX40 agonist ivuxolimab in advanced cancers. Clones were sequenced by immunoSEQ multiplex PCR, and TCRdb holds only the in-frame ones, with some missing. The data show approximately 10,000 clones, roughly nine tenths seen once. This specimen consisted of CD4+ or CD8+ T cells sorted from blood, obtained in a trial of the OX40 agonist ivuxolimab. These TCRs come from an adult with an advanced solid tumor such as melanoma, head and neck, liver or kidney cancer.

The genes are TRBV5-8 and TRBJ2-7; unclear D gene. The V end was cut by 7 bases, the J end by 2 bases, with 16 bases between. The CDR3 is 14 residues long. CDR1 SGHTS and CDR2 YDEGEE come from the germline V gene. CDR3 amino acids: CASPPARGPYEQYF. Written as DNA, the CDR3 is TGTGCCAGCCCCCCGGCCCGCGGTCCCTACGAGCAGTACTTC.

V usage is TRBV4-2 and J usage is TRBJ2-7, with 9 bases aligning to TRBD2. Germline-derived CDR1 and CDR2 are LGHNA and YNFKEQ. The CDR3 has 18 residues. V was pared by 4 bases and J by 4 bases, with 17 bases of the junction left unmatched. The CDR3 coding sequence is TGTGCCAGCAGCCCTCTTGGTCTTGGGGCGGGAGGGTTTTACGAGCAGTACTTC. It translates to CASSPLGLGAGGFYEQYF.

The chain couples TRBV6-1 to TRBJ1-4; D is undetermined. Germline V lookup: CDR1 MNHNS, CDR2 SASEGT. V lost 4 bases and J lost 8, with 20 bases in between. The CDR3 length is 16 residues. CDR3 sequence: CASSVVPGLRGEKLFF. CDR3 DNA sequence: TGTGCCAGCAGTGTTGTGCCGGGTCTACGAGGGGAAAAACTGTTTTTT.

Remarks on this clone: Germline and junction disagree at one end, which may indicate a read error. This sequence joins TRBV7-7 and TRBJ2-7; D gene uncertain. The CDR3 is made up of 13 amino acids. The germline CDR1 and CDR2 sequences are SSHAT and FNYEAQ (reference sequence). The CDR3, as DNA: TGTGCTAGCAGCTTAGGTCCCTCCTACGAGCAGTACTTC. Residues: CASSLGPSYEQYF.

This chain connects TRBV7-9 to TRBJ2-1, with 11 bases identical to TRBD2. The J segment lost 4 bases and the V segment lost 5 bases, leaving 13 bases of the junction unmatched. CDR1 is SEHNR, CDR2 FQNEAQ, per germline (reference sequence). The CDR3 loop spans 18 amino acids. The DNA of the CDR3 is TGTGCCAGCAGCACCCTTACTAGCGGGGGAGGGAAGTACAATGAGCAGTTCTTC. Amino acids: CASSTLTSGGGKYNEQFF.

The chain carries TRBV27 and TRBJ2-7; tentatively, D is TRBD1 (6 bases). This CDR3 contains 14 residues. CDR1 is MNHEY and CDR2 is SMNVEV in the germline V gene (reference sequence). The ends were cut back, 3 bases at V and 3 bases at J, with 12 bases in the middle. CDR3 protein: CASSFTARGYEQYF. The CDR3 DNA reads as TGTGCCAGCAGTTTTACAGCCAGGGGCTACGAGCAGTACTTC.

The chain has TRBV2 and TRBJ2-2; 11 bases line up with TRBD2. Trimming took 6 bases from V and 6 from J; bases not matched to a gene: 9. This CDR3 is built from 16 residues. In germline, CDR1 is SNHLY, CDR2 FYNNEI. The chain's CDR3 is CASRPTSGSHAGELFF. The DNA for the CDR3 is TGTGCCAGCAGGCCTACTAGCGGGAGTCATGCCGGGGAGCTGTTTTTT.

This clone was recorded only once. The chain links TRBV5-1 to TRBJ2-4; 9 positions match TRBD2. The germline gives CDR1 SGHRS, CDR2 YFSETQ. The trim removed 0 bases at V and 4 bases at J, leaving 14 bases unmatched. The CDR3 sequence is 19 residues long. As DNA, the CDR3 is TGCGCCAGCAGCTTGGGAGACAGGGTAGCGGGAGATATTAAAAACATTCAGTACTTC. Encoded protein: CASSLGDRVAGDIKNIQYF.

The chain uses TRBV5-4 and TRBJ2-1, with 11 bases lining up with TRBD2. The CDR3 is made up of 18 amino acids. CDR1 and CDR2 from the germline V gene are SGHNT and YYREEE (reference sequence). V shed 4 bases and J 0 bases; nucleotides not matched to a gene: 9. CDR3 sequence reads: CASSLGLAEAISYNEQFF. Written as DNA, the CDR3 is TGTGCCAGCAGCCTGGGACTAGCGGAGGCCATCTCCTACAATGAGCAGTTCTTC.

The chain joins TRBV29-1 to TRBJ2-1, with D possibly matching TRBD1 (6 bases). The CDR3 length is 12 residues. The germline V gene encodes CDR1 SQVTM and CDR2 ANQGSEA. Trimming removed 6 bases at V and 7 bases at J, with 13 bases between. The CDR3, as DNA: TGCAGCGTCGATACAGGGATGAATGAGCAGTTCTTC. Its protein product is CSVDTGMNEQFF.

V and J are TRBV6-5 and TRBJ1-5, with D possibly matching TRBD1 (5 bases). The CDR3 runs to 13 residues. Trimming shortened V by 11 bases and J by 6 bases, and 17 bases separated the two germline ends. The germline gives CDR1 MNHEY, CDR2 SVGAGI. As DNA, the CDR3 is TGTGCCTGCTGGGAGGGGTTCGGTCAGCCCCAGCATTTT. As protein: CACWEGFGQPQHF.

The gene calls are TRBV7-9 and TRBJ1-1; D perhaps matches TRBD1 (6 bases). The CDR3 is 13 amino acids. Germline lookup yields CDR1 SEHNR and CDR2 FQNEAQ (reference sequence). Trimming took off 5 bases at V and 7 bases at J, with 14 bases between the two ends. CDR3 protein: CASSGTGSLEAFF. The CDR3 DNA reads TGTGCCAGCAGCGGTACAGGGTCTCTTGAAGCTTTCTTT.

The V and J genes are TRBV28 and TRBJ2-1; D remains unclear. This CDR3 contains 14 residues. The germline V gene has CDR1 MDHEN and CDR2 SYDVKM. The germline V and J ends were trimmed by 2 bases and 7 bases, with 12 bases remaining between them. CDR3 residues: CASSLGLGINEQFF. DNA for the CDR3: TGTGCCAGCAGTTTAGGGCTAGGGATTAATGAGCAGTTCTTC.

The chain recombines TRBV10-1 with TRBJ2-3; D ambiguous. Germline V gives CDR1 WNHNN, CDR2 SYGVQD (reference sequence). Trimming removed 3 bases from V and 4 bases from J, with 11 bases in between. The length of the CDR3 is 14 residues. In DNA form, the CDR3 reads TGCGCCAGCAGTGATCTGGACCAGTCAGATACGCAGTATTTT. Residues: CASSDLDQSDTQYF.